This T cell receptor (beta chain) is drawn from a study of cytomegalovirus exposure and HLA in healthy donors (dated by TCRdb to about 2017). Broadly, across the study: An earlier analysis of some 500 of the donors reported 250 to 350 Gb of sequence data and 117 million unique TCR beta sequences from 150 million to 200 million T cells. The number of donors typed differed by locus, with about 620-630 for A, B, C, DRB1 and DQB1, 522 for DQA1, about 610 for DPA1, and 450 to 480 for DPB1. To study patterns of TCR occurrence, a later analysis re-analyzed previously published TCR beta repertoires from under 750 donors and added high-resolution HLA genotyping. Alongside the repertoire data, information on donor age, sex, ethnicity and CMV serostatus was compiled. Using immunosequencing, the study profiled T cell repertoires from about 650 subjects and related those repertoires to cytomegalovirus serostatus. An early release covering 500 to 750 HLA-typed donors comprised about 310 gigabases of sequencing data and roughly 86 million unique TCR sequences. In addition to the first cohort of roughly 670 subjects, a separate validation cohort of approximately 130 different subjects was used. Every discovery cohort repertoire had been produced on one sequencing platform. About five DR-DQ haplotypes were handled as single units for association and clustering, since linkage in the cohort was strong. High-throughput TCR immunosequencing, statistical association of individual TCRs with disease status, and machine learning were combined to predict cytomegalovirus infection status. Across 300 to 400 genotyped donors of the cohort, an average of approximately 240,000 unique TCR beta nucleotide sequences per donor were sequenced, and 15% to 20% of those sequences were non-productive. The study was designed to test whether signatures of past pathogen exposure could be identified by cataloging public T cell receptors. Of the 300 to 450 genotyped donors, less than 90% were placed in the genetic ancestry cluster associated with self-reported Caucasian donors. The later analysis used no new phenotypic data to find candidate immune exposures, relying instead on TCR beta sequences and their occurrence across donors. In an earlier analysis of about 590 of the donors, high-throughput TCR beta sequencing was used to judge whether each TCR beta V gene segment behaved as functional or pseudogenic. Class I and class II HLA loci were covered by the typing at four-digit resolution. Genome-wide SNP genotypes for about 65% of the 666 donors were used in a later genetic analysis, which treated that subset as a discovery cohort. The research as a whole found: V-gene and J-gene trimming of TCR beta chains was associated with a missense DCLRE1C variant in a later genetic analysis, and the association was replicated in an independent cohort. The sequencing pipeline was judged likely to have produced a cluster of highly shared sequence variants as a technical artifact. The classifier was reported to diagnose cytomegalovirus status with high specificity and sensitivity in both the original and validation cohorts. Strong co-occurrence of HLA alleles, especially DR and DQ, made assigning TCR associations to individual alleles difficult. In this cohort, only TCR beta chains were sequenced, and detectable features were limited by the absence of alpha or paired-chain data. The presence/absence analyses assumed that sequencing depth was roughly uniform across donors, and that assumption may not be true. The study gave a list of about 170 TCR beta chains associated with cytomegalovirus. The 87-base-pair reads could not distinguish some IMGT-functional V segments, including TRBV6-2 and TRBV6-3, so those segments were excluded. While some public TCRs were present in many individuals, most TCR sequences turned up only very rarely across donors. Because HLA typing was unavailable for some donors at each locus, only the typed subset was used in association tests. In vitro tests confirmed that a few of the cytomegalovirus-associated TCR beta chains recognize cytomegalovirus antigens. The authors suggested that the approach could potentially be generalized to other disease states and immunological phenotypes. In a later analysis, TCR association rates were found to vary across HLA loci, with the most associated TCRs seen for DRB1 alleles and the fewest for HLA-C alleles. Immune exposure information for the cohort was limited to CMV serostatus. A further reported finding was that TCR beta sequences accurately predicted the HLA-A and HLA-B alleles for most subjects in the first cohort. In a later genetic analysis, fewer N-insertions in productive TCRs were reported among donors in an Asian-associated ancestry cluster than the approximately 630-donor mean. A later analysis associated about 17,000 TCR beta sequences with specific HLA alleles at a false discovery rate of 0.05. According to a later analysis, parvovirus B19, influenza, CMV and Epstein-Barr virus appeared linked to several top co-occurrence clusters. Compared with equally common non-associated chains, HLA-associated TCR beta chains in a later analysis were more clonally expanded and had lower generation probabilities. The earlier analysis of around 600 of the donors excluded around 17 rarely observed V segments, including chromosome 9 orphons, because counts were too low. Correlated functional status among segregating V segments might be attributable to linkage disequilibrium, but an unknown experimental factor could not be ruled out. Most CMV-associated TCR beta chains appeared to be HLA-restricted in a later analysis, and the HLA associations seemed to be driven largely by CMV exposure. In an earlier analysis of some 540 of the donors, most TCR beta V segments appeared in productive rearrangements about 87% or about 30% of the time, broadly matching IMGT annotations.

The CDR3 goes from the cysteine to the phenylalanine over 10 residues. The read is trimmed to its CDR3 DNA, 30 bases read in frame from base 1. The germline V gene gives CDR1 as SQVTM and CDR2 as ANQGSEA. V is clipped by 6 bases and J by 8 bases, and the sequence between their germline boundaries is 10 bases long. Receptors were amplified or captured by the immunoSEQ multiplex PCR assay. The multiplex PCR relied on a mix of 60 forward primers for TCR Vbeta segments and 13 reverse primers for TCR Jbeta segments. The CDR3 region of rearranged TCR beta genes was amplified from genomic DNA by a multiplex PCR assay. Amplified TCR beta libraries were sequenced as 87-base-pair reads on the Illumina HiSeq System. Regarding the original processing steps: In a later analysis, tens of millions of unique TCR beta chains were counted across the 650 to 750 repertoires, and approximately 11 million of these chains were shared by at least two donors. Raw reads were error-corrected and collapsed into unique sequences by a nearest-neighbor algorithm in which closely related sequences were merged to remove PCR and sequencing errors. CDR3 sequences were aligned to IMGT reference sequences to assign V, D and J gene segments. For a sequence to be retained, a match of at least six nucleotides was required to both a V gene segment and a J gene segment. Rearrangements were called productive when the CDR3 lacked stop codons and stayed in frame with V and J; all others were non-productive. CDR3 was defined according to IMGT convention as the region running from the second conserved V-encoded cysteine to the conserved J-encoded phenylalanine. In an earlier analysis of roughly 610 of the donors, sequences lacking an unambiguous match to a single V gene segment were excluded. In an earlier analysis of more than 500 of the donors, a V segment was called functional when productive rearrangements were above 56.7%, and segregating when the standard deviation between donors exceeded 5%. A statistical classification framework was built to diagnose cytomegalovirus status from the catalog of TCR beta chain sequences. V and J gene assignment, in a later analysis, came from comparing TCR nucleotide sequences with IMGT/GENE-DB human TR gene sequences. Using the TCRdist pipeline, a later analysis assigned CDR3 sequences along with most-parsimonious VDJ recombination scenarios. In a later analysis, every TCR beta chain was defined by the combination of its CDR3 amino acid sequence and its V-gene family, and reads without a unique V-gene family were dropped. To address suspected cross-contamination and a sequencing artifact, a later analysis removed a few hundred highly shared, low-generation-probability nucleotide sequences. A later analysis calculated a clonal expansion index for each public chain from normalized within-repertoire ranks of inferred template counts. In a later analysis, generation probabilities were computed using a VDJ recombination model fitted to out-of-frame rearrangements, and the results were checked against IGoR. In a later analysis, TCR-TCR, TCR-HLA and TCR-CMV co-occurrence was scored with hypergeometric tests, and a repertoire-size bias correction was applied to TCR pairs. To estimate false discovery rates, a later analysis permuted the HLA or CMV assignments 20 times. In a later analysis, co-occurring TCRs were grouped using DBSCAN, and TCRdist sequence similarity was added for clustering within HLA-allele-positive subsets. Co-occurrence clustering excluded repertoires with fewer than 30,000 or more than 120,000 public chains, plus five with anomalous nucleotide sharing. This is the immuneACCESS table as TCRdb keeps it, with only in-frame sequences that have V and J called. A part of the clones is gone; compared with another copy, unresolved V genes explain less than half, and the rest is unexplained. D and trimming come from the DNA, and the V and J calls and clone size come from that table. The sample table contains about 300,000 clones; only one count was recorded for about nine tenths of them. Of the sample, less than 4% is held by the ten largest clones.

The cohort consisted of hundreds of healthy bone marrow donors. At the time of sampling, all cohort members were nominally healthy, though unrecorded immune exposures were likely present. The donor was CMV seropositive and belonged to the group of 270 or so seropositive cohort members. A peripheral blood sample was collected from each donor, and TCR beta sequencing was performed on peripheral blood mononuclear cells. Genomic DNA extraction from the blood cell samples was performed with the Qiagen DNeasy Blood Extraction Kit. Comments on this clone: Its antigen is currently not known. No base-level quality is on record; no much larger clone is a single base apart.

In this chain, TRBV29-1 is recombined with TRBJ1-2; TRBD1 could be the D gene, as 5 bases match. The clonotype comes from a man aged 40-55 years in good health and CMV-seropositive. Sequencing was carried out using PBMCs. The CDR3 is CSVETDGYTF. The bases read TGCAGCGTCGAGACAGACGGCTACACCTTC. The full variable domain, with segments outside the CDR3 supplied by the reference TRBV29-1 and TRBJ1-2 proteins, appears as SAVISQKPSRDICQRGTSLTIQCQVDSQVTMMFWYRQQPGQSLTLIATANQGSEATYESGFVIDKFPISRPNLTFSTLTVSNMSPEDSSIYLCSVETDGYTFGSGTRLTVV.